This record concerns one T cell receptor beta chain sequence. The germline V gene encodes CDR1 SSHAT and CDR2 FNYEAQ (reference sequence). The V end was cut by 5 bases, the J end by 7 bases, with 12 bases between. There are 13 residues in the CDR3. The sample comes from a study of CD8+ T cells in alopecia areata. RNA was isolated and reverse transcribed to cDNA, the sequencing template. Here immunoSEQ multiplex PCR was the method, and the copy in TCRdb shows in-frame clones only, minus some. The repertoire has about 180,000 clones, about 72% of them found once; the top ten carry approximately 10%. The J gene is TRBJ2-1, the V gene TRBV7-7; D is undetermined. The source was CD8+ T cells sorted from blood, collected at week 0. The source is a human donor with alopecia areata. The CDR3 DNA follows: TGTGCCAGCAGCAATAAGCCGAGGAATGAGCAGTTCTTC. This gives the protein CASSNKPRNEQFF.